A single sample gave rise to the 30 T cell receptor beta chains below, sequenced in a study of technical replicates of blood from a handful of donors. Generated by immunoSEQ multiplex PCR, the TCRdb table keeps only in-frame clones and is missing some. This table has approximately 75,000 clones, about 97% appearing once. The specimen sequenced was T cells isolated from PBMCs. These receptors were obtained from a human donor in good health.

This clone was seen just once. This chain connects TRBV6-5 to TRBJ1-1; D may be TRBD1 (5 bases). V was pared by 2 bases and J by 0 bases, with 7 bases between. This CDR3 comprises 14 residues. Germline V lookup: CDR1 MNHEY, CDR2 SVGAGI. CDR3 residues: CASSYRQLNTEAFF. Here the CDR3 DNA reads TGTGCCAGCAGTTACCGACAGCTGAACACTGAAGCTTTCTTT.

This chain connects TRBV21-1 to TRBJ2-1; TRBD2 reflects the table's D call only, with no check against the DNA. TRBV21-1 corresponds to a pseudogene. The CDR3 runs to 18 residues. CDR3 bases: TGTGCCAGCAGCAAAGCGTTGAAGGGACTAGCGGCATTCAATGAGCAGTTCTTC. It codes for CASSKALKGLAAFNEQFF.

The chain joins TRBV4-2 to TRBJ2-5; 10 bases agree with TRBD2. This CDR3 has 17 amino acids. Germline V CDR1 and CDR2: LGHNA, YNFKEQ. The ends lost 3 bases at V and 5 bases at J; junction bases unmatched: 12. CDR3 sequence (DNA): TGTGCCAGCAGCCAGTTCGGCAAGCGGGGGGGGACGGAGACCCAGTACTTC. This codes for CASSQFGKRGGTETQYF.

This clone was seen just once. The rearrangement links TRBV2 to TRBJ2-3, with 9 bases matching TRBD2. Germline V gives CDR1 SNHLY, CDR2 FYNNEI. This CDR3 comprises 14 residues. The trim removed 3 bases at V and 13 bases at J, leaving 11 bases unmatched. The chain's CDR3 is CASSEGGRAMMEYF. CDR3 sequence (DNA): TGTGCCAGCAGTGAGGGCGGGAGGGCGATGATGGAGTATTTT.

This chain joins TRBV6-5 and TRBJ1-5, with 7 bases matching TRBD1. The CDR3 is 13 amino acids. CDR1 is MNHEY and CDR2 is SVGAGI in the germline V gene. V shed 8 bases, J shed 5 bases, and the junction held 6 bases outside the gene matches. The CDR3 region is CASPTGNYQPQHF. The CDR3 DNA is TGTGCCAGCCCGACAGGGAACTATCAGCCCCAGCATTTT.

In DNA, the CDR3 is TGTGCCAGCAGCGCAACGTCGGGGGTTAACTACAATGAGCAGTTCTTC. This gives the protein CASSATSGVNYNEQFF. The chain combines TRBV7-3 with TRBJ2-1, with D possibly TRBD2 on 6 matching bases. This CDR3 is 16 amino acids long. Trimming shortened V by 5 bases and J by 3 bases, and 17 bases separated the two germline ends. In germline, CDR1 is SGHTA, CDR2 FQGTGA.

This chain connects TRBV7-9 to TRBJ2-6; TRBD1 matches at 11 bases. Germline CDR1 is SEHNR and CDR2 is FQNEAQ (reference sequence). This CDR3 region has 19 residues. The junction had 10 bases not matched to a gene; V was cut back by 2 bases and J by 4 bases. The CDR3 bases are TGTGCCAGCAGCTTAAGGCCCGGACAGGGGGCGTTAGGGGCCAACGTCCTGACTTTC. It specifies CASSLRPGQGALGANVLTF.

The V and J genes are TRBV9 and TRBJ1-1; no firm D call. Per the germline V gene, CDR1 is SGDLS and CDR2 is YYNGEE. The CDR3 has 15 amino acids. Trimming shortened V by 1 base and J by 0 bases, and 10 bases separated the two germline ends. Written as DNA, the CDR3 is TGTGCCAGCAGCGTATTGCTAGATATGAACACTGAAGCTTTCTTT. Translation: CASSVLLDMNTEAFF.

For the CDR3, the DNA is TGTGCCAGCAGCACAAGTCAGGGTCGGAACACCGGGGAGCTGTTTTTT. Amino acids: CASSTSQGRNTGELFF. The J gene is TRBJ2-2, the V gene TRBV9; perhaps TRBD1 as D (5 bases). V was clipped by 4 bases and J by 1 base, with 14 bases between them. Germline V gives CDR1 SGDLS, CDR2 YYNGEE. This CDR3 spans 16 amino acids.

The genes are TRBV5-4 and TRBJ2-7, with 11 nucleotides matching TRBD2. V was pared by 0 bases and J by 5 bases, with 7 bases of the junction left unmatched. The CDR3 extends over 16 amino acids. Per the germline V gene, CDR1 is SGHNT and CDR2 is YYREEE (reference sequence). CDR3 loop: CASSLGSGRAYHEQYF. In DNA, the CDR3 is TGTGCCAGCAGCTTGGGTAGCGGGAGGGCTTACCACGAGCAGTACTTC.

The rearrangement uses TRBV6-5 and TRBJ1-2; 8 bases are a match to TRBD1. The CDR3 is 15 residues long. Germline CDR1 reads MNHEY; CDR2 reads SVGAGI. With V trimmed by 2 bases and J by 6 bases, 8 bases remained unmatched. CDR3 in amino acids: CASSYAQGGVNGYTF. CDR3 DNA sequence: TGTGCCAGCAGTTACGCACAGGGGGGGGTAAATGGCTACACCTTC.

This clone turned up a few times. V gene TRBV6-5 combines with J gene TRBJ2-7; D remains unclear. The V end was cut by 4 bases, the J end by 6 bases, with 10 bases between. Germline V gene sequence: CDR1 MNHEY, CDR2 SVGAGI. This CDR3 is 12 amino acids long. CDR3 region: CASSSRGVEQYF. Here the CDR3 DNA reads TGTGCCAGCAGTTCCCGCGGTGTCGAGCAGTACTTC.

This clone was seen just once. V gene TRBV6-1 combines with J gene TRBJ1-4; D unresolved. This CDR3 comprises 14 residues. V gave up 7 bases and J gave up 8 bases, with 17 bases separating them. The germline gives CDR1 MNHNS, CDR2 SASEGT. The CDR3 here is CASMRTVGGEKLFF. The DNA for the CDR3 is TGTGCCAGCATGAGGACCGTTGGAGGGGAAAAACTGTTTTTT.

The V and J genes are TRBV6-1 and TRBJ2-3; a possible D gene is TRBD2 (6 bases). Germline CDR1 and CDR2: MNHNS and SASEGT. This CDR3 contains 13 residues. Deletions cut 7 bases from V and 0 bases from J, with 8 bases between. The CDR3 bases are TGTGCCAGCATGCGGGAAAGCACAGATACGCAGTATTTT. This translates into CASMRESTDTQYF.

This chain links TRBV28 with TRBJ2-6; no definite D call. V was shortened by 1 base and J by 4 bases, with 11 bases between the two germline ends. This CDR3 comprises 16 residues. Per germline, CDR1 MDHEN and CDR2 SYDVKM. The CDR3 bases are TGTGCCAGCAGTTTATTGCCCCCGACAGGGGCCAACGTCCTGACTTTC. This gives the protein CASSLLPPTGANVLTF.

CDR3 coding DNA: TGTGCCAGCAGGGGCCTAGGACTAAACATTCAGTACTTC. This translates into CASRGLGLNIQYF. The rearrangement links TRBV11-2 to TRBJ2-4; maybe TRBD2 (5 bases). The CDR3 spans 13 residues. CDR1 and CDR2 from the germline V gene are SGHAT and FQNNGV. Trimming took 6 bases from V and 6 from J, leaving 12 bases between them.

V and J are TRBV19 and TRBJ2-2; 13 bases map to TRBD2. The CDR3 totals 18 residues. Germline V gene lookup returns CDR1 LNHDA and CDR2 SQIVND (reference sequence). With V trimmed by 4 bases and J by 4 bases, 9 bases remained unmatched. CDR3: CASSKRTSGSLITGELFF. The CDR3 DNA reads TGTGCCAGTAGTAAACGGACTAGCGGGAGTTTGATCACCGGGGAGCTGTTTTTT.

The V gene is TRBV15, the J gene TRBJ2-5; 7 positions match TRBD2. V trimming: 6 bases; J trimming: 4 bases; junction bases outside the gene matches: 17. CDR1 and CDR2 (germline): LNHNV, YYDKDF (reference sequence). CDR3 size: 17 residues. CDR3 sequence reads: CATSTNDWEGTPETQYF. The CDR3 bases are TGTGCCACCAGTACAAATGACTGGGAGGGGACCCCAGAGACCCAGTACTTC.

The genes are TRBV10-1 and TRBJ2-7; 7 nucleotides agree with TRBD2. V shed 0 bases, J shed 2 bases, and the junction held 7 bases outside the gene matches. The CDR3 covers 16 residues. Germline V gives CDR1 WNHNN, CDR2 SYGVQD (reference sequence). The CDR3 loop reads CASSESTGGGTYEQYF. CDR3 in DNA: TGCGCCAGCAGTGAGTCGACGGGCGGGGGAACCTACGAGCAGTACTTC.

The chain uses TRBV4-2 and TRBJ2-7; D remains unclear. V was cut by 1 base and J by 3 bases, with 7 bases left in between. The CDR3 runs 13 residues. Per germline, CDR1 LGHNA and CDR2 YNFKEQ. CDR3 bases: TGTGCCAGCAGCCAAGTTCCCAGCTACGAGCAGTACTTC. Amino acid sequence: CASSQVPSYEQYF.

The rearrangement uses TRBV11-2 and TRBJ2-1; 10 bases are a match to TRBD2. Germline V gene data show CDR1 as SGHAT and CDR2 as FQNNGV. The ends lost 5 bases at V and 3 bases at J; junction bases unmatched: 10. The CDR3 consists of 17 residues. CDR3 in DNA: TGTGCCAGCAGCACCCTGGCCGCTAGCGGGGGCTACAATGAGCAGTTCTTC. It translates to CASSTLAASGGYNEQFF.

The V gene is TRBV6-5, the J gene TRBJ2-1; D not certain. Trimming left V 0 bases short and J 4 bases short, with 10 bases between. The CDR3 totals 15 residues. Germline CDR1 MNHEY, CDR2 SVGAGI. For the CDR3, the DNA is TGTGCCAGCAGTTACTCCAACAGAATTTACAATGAGCAGTTCTTC. It codes for CASSYSNRIYNEQFF.

The chain has TRBV28 and TRBJ2-6; no clear D. The CDR3 spans 15 residues. The V gene's germline CDR1 is MDHEN and CDR2 SYDVKM. V gave up 3 bases and J gave up 4 bases, with 10 bases separating them. CDR3 region: CASSFSGTGANVLTF. In DNA form, the CDR3 reads TGTGCCAGCAGTTTTTCAGGCACAGGGGCCAACGTCCTGACTTTC.

V usage is TRBV19 and J usage is TRBJ2-6; 7 positions match TRBD1. CDR1 is LNHDA, CDR2 SQIVND, per germline (reference sequence). The V gene end was trimmed by 6 bases and the J gene end by 0 bases; junction bases not matched to a gene: 2. The CDR3 sequence is 15 residues long. The CDR3 sequence: CASRGQFSGANVLTF. In nucleotides, the CDR3 is TGTGCCAGTAGGGGACAGTTCTCTGGGGCCAACGTCCTGACTTTC.

The chain carries TRBV6-5 and TRBJ2-7, with D unclear. The germline gives CDR1 MNHEY, CDR2 SVGAGI. V lost 8 bases and J lost 4, with 12 bases in between. This CDR3 contains 12 residues. Written as DNA, the CDR3 is TGTGCCAGCGGGTCTAGGCAGTACGAGCAGTACTTC. Amino acids: CASGSRQYEQYF.

The gene calls are TRBV5-8 and TRBJ1-1; the D is unclear. Germline-derived CDR1 and CDR2 are SGHTS and YDEGEE. Trimming pared 2 bases from V and 1 base from J, leaving 6 bases between. The CDR3 is 13 residues long. The CDR3 sequence: CASSFSGNTEAFF. CDR3 DNA sequence: TGTGCCAGCAGCTTCTCGGGGAACACTGAAGCTTTCTTT.

The chain couples TRBV13 to TRBJ2-7, with D perhaps TRBD2 (6 bases). V gave up 5 bases and J gave up 9 bases, with 20 bases separating them. Germline CDR1 reads PRHDT; CDR2 reads FYEKMQ (reference sequence). The CDR3 runs to 14 residues. CDR3 region: CASSPTSSTPGQYF. The DNA of the CDR3 is TGTGCCAGCAGCCCTACTAGCTCCACGCCCGGGCAGTACTTC.

V usage is TRBV12-2 and J usage is TRBJ1-2. TRBV12-2 is a known pseudogene. This CDR3 comprises 11 residues. The CDR3 nucleotides read TGTGCAAGTCGCCCCTCGCTAGACTACACCTTC. This translates into CASRPSLDYTF.

This rearrangement joins TRBV7-9 to TRBJ2-7; no clear D. Germline CDR1 reads SEHNR; CDR2 reads FQNEAQ (reference sequence). CDR3 length: 13 residues. The ends were cut back, 1 base at V and 3 bases at J, with 7 bases in the middle. The CDR3 spells CASSLGQNYEQYF. The CDR3 DNA reads as TGTGCCAGCAGCTTAGGGCAAAACTACGAGCAGTACTTC.

The chain has TRBV4-1 and TRBJ2-1; 10 positions match TRBD2. Germline CDR1 reads MGHRA; CDR2 reads YSYEKL. The length of the CDR3 is 15 residues. The V and J ends lost 4 bases and 6 bases, in that order; junction bases with no gene match: 6. The CDR3: CASSLLAGNINEQFF. CDR3 DNA sequence: TGCGCCAGCAGCCTACTAGCGGGGAACATCAATGAGCAGTTCTTC.